This TCR beta chain stems from a study of radiation and T cells in renal cell carcinoma. Points from the study as a whole: From baseline, blood top tumor clonotypes peaked at 2 weeks post-radiation.

On this clone itself: As yet, its antigen is unknown.

This CDR3 is 14 amino acids long. Germline V lookup: CDR1 MDHEN, CDR2 SYDVKM. Losses at the gene ends were 5 bases for V and 7 bases for J; bases not matched to a gene: 11. TCRdb's copy holds only in-frame clones and misses some; the assay was immunoSEQ multiplex PCR. The sample comprises 150,000 or so clones, 88% of which are singletons, and around 4.4% rests with the top ten. As to time point: baseline pretreatment blood. Treatment noted: 15 Gy SBRT to primary tumor, nephrectomy 4 weeks later. The source of this sequence is a woman between 70 and 85 years old with renal cell carcinoma. The specimen comprised blood, sampled from a patient whose treatment included radiotherapy and nephrectomy. The rearrangement joins TRBV28 to TRBJ2-7, with 7 bases aligning to TRBD1. The CDR3 DNA reads as TGTGCCAGCAGTCCTAACCTTGACAGGGTAGAGCAGTACTTC. This gives the protein CASSPNLDRVEQYF.